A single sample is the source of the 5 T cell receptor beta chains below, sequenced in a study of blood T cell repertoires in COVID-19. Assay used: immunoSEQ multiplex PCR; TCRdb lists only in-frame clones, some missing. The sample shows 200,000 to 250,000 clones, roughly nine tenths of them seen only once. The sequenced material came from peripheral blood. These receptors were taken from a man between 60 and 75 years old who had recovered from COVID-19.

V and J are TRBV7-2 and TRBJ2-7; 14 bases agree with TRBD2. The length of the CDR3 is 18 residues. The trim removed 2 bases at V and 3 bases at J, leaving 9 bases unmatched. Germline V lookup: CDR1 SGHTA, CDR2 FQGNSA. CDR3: CASSLNVGTSGSFYEQYF. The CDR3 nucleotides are TGTGCCAGCAGCTTAAATGTCGGGACTAGCGGGAGTTTCTACGAGCAGTACTTC.

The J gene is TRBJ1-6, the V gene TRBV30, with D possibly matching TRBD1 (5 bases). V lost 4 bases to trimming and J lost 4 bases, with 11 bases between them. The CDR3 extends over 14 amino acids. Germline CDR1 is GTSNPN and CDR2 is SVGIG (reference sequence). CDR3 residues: CAWTRGSYNSPLHF. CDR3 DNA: TGTGCCTGGACTCGGGGGAGTTATAATTCACCCCTCCACTTT.

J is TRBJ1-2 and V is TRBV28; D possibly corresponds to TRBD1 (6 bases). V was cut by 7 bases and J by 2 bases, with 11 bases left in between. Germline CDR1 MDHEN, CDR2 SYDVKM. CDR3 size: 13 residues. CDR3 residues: CASTSGQNYGYTF. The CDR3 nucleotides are TGTGCCAGCACGTCAGGACAGAACTATGGCTACACCTTC.

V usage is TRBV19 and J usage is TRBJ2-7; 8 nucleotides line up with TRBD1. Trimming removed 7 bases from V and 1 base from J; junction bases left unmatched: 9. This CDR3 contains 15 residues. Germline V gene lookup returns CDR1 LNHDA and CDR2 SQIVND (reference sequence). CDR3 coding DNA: TGTGCCAGTAAAGGAGGGCAGGGGGCTTCCTACGAGCAGTACTTC. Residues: CASKGGQGASYEQYF.

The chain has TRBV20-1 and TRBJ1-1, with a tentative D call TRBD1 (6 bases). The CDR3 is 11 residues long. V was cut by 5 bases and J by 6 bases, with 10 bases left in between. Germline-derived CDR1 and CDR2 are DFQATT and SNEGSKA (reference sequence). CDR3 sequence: CSAYRESEAFF. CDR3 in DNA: TGCAGTGCTTACAGGGAATCTGAAGCTTTCTTT.